The rows below give T cell receptor beta chains drawn from one sample of a study of blood T cells in healthy people across ages. MiXCR, applied by TCRdb to the 5' RACE reads, yields one record per CDR3 protein. The data show about 640,000 distinct CDR3 sequences, with under 65% seen just once and about two fifths held by the top ten. The specimen sequenced was blood. The receptor set was obtained from a man aged 55 to 70 in good health. CDR3s include the opening cysteine and the closing phenylalanine or tryptophan. D genes are given only for firm matches.

V gene	D gene	CDR3 protein
TRBV2	NA	CASERGDTEAFF
TRBV5-4	NA	CASSLGPGLAYEQYF
TRBV7-2	NA	CASSLRYRSNEQFF
TRBV10-3	NA	CASTSYGENTDTQYF
TRBV5-6	NA	CASSRYYNEQFF
TRBV28	NA	CASSSGALQETQYF
TRBV7-9	NA	CASSPFSQKGANVLTF
TRBV12-3/TRBV12-4	TRBD2	CASSPPVGRGAYEQYF
TRBV9	TRBD1	CASSVASGGDEQFF
TRBV4-1	TRBD1	CASRQGQGADTEAFF